This TCR beta chain was documented in a study of T cells after yellow fever vaccination. The CDR3 has 14 amino acids. V was clipped by 8 bases and J by 2 bases; unmatched bases: 9. Looked up from germline, CDR1 is LNHDA and CDR2 is SQIVND (reference sequence). A universal primer site and UMIs were added as TCR cDNA was made by 5'RACE template switching. TCRdb analysed the 5' RACE reads with MiXCR anew, one entry per CDR3 protein. The table includes hundreds of thousands of distinct CDR3 sequences, less than 15% detected once. General study findings and limits: The secondary response peaked faster, at day 5 versus 15, but was weaker.

With regard to this clonotype: No antigen is known for it.

The clonotype originates from a man between 25 and 39 years old who received the YFV17D yellow fever vaccine. The input for sequencing was PBMCs, taken on the day of the yellow fever booster vaccination. This rearrangement joins TRBV19 to TRBJ2-7, with TRBD1 matching over 7 bases. CDR3 region: CASPDRELTYEQYF. The CDR3 DNA sequence: TGTGCCAGTCCAGACAGGGAACTAACCTACGAGCAGTACTTC. The variable domain in full, with the rest retrieved from reference TRBV19 and TRBJ2-7, is DGGITQSPKYLFRKEGQNVTLSCEQNLNHDAMYWYRQDPGQGLRLIYYSQIVNDFQKGDIAEGYSVSREKKESFPLTVTSAQKNPTAFYLCASPDRELTYEQYFGPGTRLTVT.